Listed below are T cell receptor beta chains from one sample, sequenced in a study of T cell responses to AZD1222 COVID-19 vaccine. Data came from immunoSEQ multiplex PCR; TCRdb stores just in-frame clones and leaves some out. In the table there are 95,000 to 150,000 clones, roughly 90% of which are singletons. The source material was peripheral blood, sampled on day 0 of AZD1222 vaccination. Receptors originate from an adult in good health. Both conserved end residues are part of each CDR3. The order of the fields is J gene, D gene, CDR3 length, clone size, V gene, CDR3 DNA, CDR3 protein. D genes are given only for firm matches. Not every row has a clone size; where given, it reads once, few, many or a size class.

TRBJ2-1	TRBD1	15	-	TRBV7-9	TGTGCCACGACGATCGGGACAGGGTCCTACAATGAGCAGTTCTTC	CATTIGTGSYNEQFF
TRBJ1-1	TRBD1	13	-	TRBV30	TGTGCCTGGAACAGACAGGGGGACACTGAAGCTTTCTTT	CAWNRQGDTEAFF
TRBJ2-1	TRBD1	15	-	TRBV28	TGTGCCAGCTACAGGGGGGACAGGGGGTACAATGAGCAGTTCTTC	CASYRGDRGYNEQFF
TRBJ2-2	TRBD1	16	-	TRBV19	TGTGCCAGTAGTACCAACAGGGGGTCGAGCACCGGGGAGCTGTTTTTT	CASSTNRGSSTGELFF
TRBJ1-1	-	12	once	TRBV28	TGTGCCACCACCCCGAAGAACACTGAAGCTTTCTTT	CATTPKNTEAFF
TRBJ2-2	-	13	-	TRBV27	TGTGCCAGCAGTTTATCCGGACCCGGGGAGCTGTTTTTT	CASSLSGPGELFF
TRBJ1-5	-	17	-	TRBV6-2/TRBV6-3	TGTGCCAGCAGTTACTCGATATCGGTGGCCTTCAATCAGCCCCAGCATTTT	CASSYSISVAFNQPQHF
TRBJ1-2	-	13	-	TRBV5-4	TGTGCCAGCAGCTTGGTGGCAGGGGATGGCTACACCTTC	CASSLVAGDGYTF
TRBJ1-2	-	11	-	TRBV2	TGTGCCAGCAGTACAGTCTATGGCTACACCTTC	CASSTVYGYTF
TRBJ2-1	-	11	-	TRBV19	TGTGCCAGTAGGACAGGGAGGGTTCAGTTCTTC	CASRTGRVQFF
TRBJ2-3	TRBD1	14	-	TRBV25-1	TGTGCCAGCAGCAAGGGACAGGGGGTAAATACGCAGTATTTT	CASSKGQGVNTQYF
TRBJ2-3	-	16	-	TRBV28	TGTGCCAGCAGTGGTGCCTCGGGAAGATCGGCAGATACGCAGTATTTT	CASSGASGRSADTQYF
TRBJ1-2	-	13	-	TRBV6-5	TGTGCCAGCAGTCGGAATATGGGCTATGGCTACACCTTC	CASSRNMGYGYTF
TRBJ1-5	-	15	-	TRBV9	TGTGCCAGCAGCGTAGGCGGTTCTAGCAATCAGCCCCAGCATTTT	CASSVGGSSNQPQHF
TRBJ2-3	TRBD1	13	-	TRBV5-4	TGTGCCAGCGCCATACAGGGGTTGGATACGCAGTATTTT	CASAIQGLDTQYF
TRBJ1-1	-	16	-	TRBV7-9	TGTGCCAGCAGCTTATTTGGGGGGGAGCTCGACACTGAAGCTTTCTTT	CASSLFGGELDTEAFF
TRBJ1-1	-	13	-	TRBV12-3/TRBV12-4	TGTGCCAGCAGCGTGAGGGGTTCTTCTGAAGCTTTCTTT	CASSVRGSSEAFF
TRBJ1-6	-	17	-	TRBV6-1	TGTGCCAGCAGTGCAACCTCCCCGGGCCTAACAAATTCACCCCTCCACTTT	CASSATSPGLTNSPLHF
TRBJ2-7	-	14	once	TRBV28	TGTGCCAGCAGTAGTGGGAGTCTCCCCTACGAGCAGTACTTC	CASSSGSLPYEQYF
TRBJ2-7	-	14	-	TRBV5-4	TGTGCCAGCAGCCAAGGCGGCGGCGGACCACAGCAGTACTTC	CASSQGGGGPQQYF
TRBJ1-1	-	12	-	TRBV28	TGTGCCAGCAGTTTTCTGGGGAGTGAAGCTTTCTTT	CASSFLGSEAFF
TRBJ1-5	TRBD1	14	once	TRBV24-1	TGTGCCACCAGTGATCCGACAGGGATGGAGCCCCAGCATTTT	CATSDPTGMEPQHF
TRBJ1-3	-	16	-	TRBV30	TGTGCCTGGAGTGCTGGACCTCGGAGCTCTGGAAACACCATATATTTT	CAWSAGPRSSGNTIYF
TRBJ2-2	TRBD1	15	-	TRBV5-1	TGCGCCAGCAGCTTGGATGGACAGGGATCCGGGGAGCTGTTTTTT	CASSLDGQGSGELFF
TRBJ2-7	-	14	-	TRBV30	TGTGCCTGGACCTCACAGGGTGCATACTACGAGCAGTACTTC	CAWTSQGAYYEQYF
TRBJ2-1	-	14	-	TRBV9	TGTGCCAGCGGAGCTACTAGCTCCTACAATGAGCAGTTCTTC	CASGATSSYNEQFF
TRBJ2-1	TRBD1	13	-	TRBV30	TGTGCCTGGACCAAGGGACAGCGGAATGAGCAGTTCTTC	CAWTKGQRNEQFF
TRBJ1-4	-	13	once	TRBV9	TGTGCCAGCAGCCCCCACGACGGTGAAAAACTGTTTTTT	CASSPHDGEKLFF
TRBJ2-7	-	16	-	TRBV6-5	TGTGCCAGCAGTTACTCGGGGCGGGGTCTTACCTACGAGCAGTACTTC	CASSYSGRGLTYEQYF
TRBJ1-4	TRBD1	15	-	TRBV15	TGTGCCACCAGCAGAGGGGGGACAGAGAATGAAAAACTGTTTTTT	CATSRGGTENEKLFF
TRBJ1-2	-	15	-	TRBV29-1	TGCAGCGTTGGGCCGCGTTTAGAGAAGTCCTATGGCTACACCTTC	CSVGPRLEKSYGYTF
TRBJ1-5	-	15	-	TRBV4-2	TGTGCCAGCAGCACAGCGTTATTGGGCAATCAGCCCCAGCATTTT	CASSTALLGNQPQHF
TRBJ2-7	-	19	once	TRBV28	TGTGCCAGCAGTGGGGTCGAGGTCGGGGGTACTCTTTTGGCCTACGAGCAGTACTTC	CASSGVEVGGTLLAYEQYF
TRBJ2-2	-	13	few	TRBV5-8	TGTGCCAGCAGCCCGAACAGGGCTGGGGAGCTGTTTTTT	CASSPNRAGELFF
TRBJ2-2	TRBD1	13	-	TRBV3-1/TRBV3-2	TGTGCCAGCAGCTATAGGGGGCCCGGGGAGCTGTTTTTT	CASSYRGPGELFF
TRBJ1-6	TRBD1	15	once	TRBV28	TGTGCCAGCAGTACAACAGGGGCGGGAGATTCACCCCTCCACTTT	CASSTTGAGDSPLHF
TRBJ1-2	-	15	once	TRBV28	TGTGCCAGCAGTAAACAGGGTAATCCGTTCGGTGGCTACACCTTC	CASSKQGNPFGGYTF
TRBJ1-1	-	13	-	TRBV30	TGTGCCTGGTCGAGGGAGGATTTCGCTGAAGCTTTCTTT	CAWSREDFAEAFF
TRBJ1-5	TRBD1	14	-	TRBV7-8	TGTGCCAGCAGCTACGGACAGGGAGATCAGCCCCAGCATTTT	CASSYGQGDQPQHF
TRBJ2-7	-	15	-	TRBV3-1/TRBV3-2	TGTGCCAGCAGCCAAGACTTTCGGAGCTCCTACGAGCAGTACTTC	CASSQDFRSSYEQYF
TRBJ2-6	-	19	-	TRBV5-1	TGCGCCAGCAGCTTGGCAGGGTGGGAACCTGGGACTGGGGCCAACGTCCTGACTTTC	CASSLAGWEPGTGANVLTF
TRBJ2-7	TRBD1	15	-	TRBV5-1	TGCGCCAGCAGCTTGGCGACAGGGGCCACCGACGAGCAGTACTTC	CASSLATGATDEQYF
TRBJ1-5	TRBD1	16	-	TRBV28	TGTGCCAGCGGGGACCGGGACAGGGGGACGAGTCAGCCCCAGCATTTT	CASGDRDRGTSQPQHF